The 14 T cell receptor beta chains below were found in one sample sequenced in a study of blood T cell repertoires in COVID-19. Clones were sequenced by immunoSEQ multiplex PCR, and TCRdb holds only the in-frame ones, with some missing. This table holds tens of thousands of clones, 70% to 80% found once. The source material was peripheral blood. The receptors were gathered from a human donor in a cohort sampled during active COVID-19.

The rearrangement uses TRBV5-4 and TRBJ1-1; D may be TRBD1 (5 bases). V lost 0 bases and J 4 bases, leaving 10 bases between the germline ends. From germline, CDR1 is SGHNT and CDR2 YYREEE (reference sequence). This CDR3 is built from 14 residues. The CDR3, as DNA: TGTGCCAGCAGCTTGGAAAGGGGTGGCACTGAAGCTTTCTTT. Its protein product is CASSLERGGTEAFF.

The chain is built from TRBV6-4 and TRBJ2-3, with TRBD2 as a possible D gene (5 bases). Germline CDR1 and CDR2: MRHNA and SNTAGT. The CDR3 totals 14 residues. With 1 base removed from V and 2 bases from J, the gap between germline ends came to 7 bases. CDR3 sequence (DNA): TGTGCCAGCAGTGACTTGGACTCCACAGATACGCAGTATTTT. It translates to CASSDLDSTDTQYF.

The V gene is TRBV7-9, the J gene TRBJ2-5, with TRBD1 matching over 10 bases. CDR3 length: 15 amino acids. Germline loops: CDR1 SEHNR, CDR2 FQNEAQ (reference sequence). V was pared by 5 bases and J by 5 bases, with 8 bases of the junction left unmatched. The CDR3 spells CASSLGQGEGETQYF. For the CDR3, the DNA is TGTGCCAGCAGCCTCGGACAGGGGGAGGGGGAGACCCAGTACTTC.

CDR3: CASSSGQGVEDEQYF. The DNA of the CDR3 is TGTGCCAGCAGCAGCGGACAGGGGGTAGAGGACGAGCAGTACTTC. This sequence joins TRBV11-2 and TRBJ2-7; 10 positions agree with TRBD1. The CDR3 runs 15 residues. Germline CDR1 reads SGHAT; CDR2 reads FQNNGV. The V segment lost 5 bases and the J segment 5 bases; nucleotides outside the gene matches: 9.

A single count supports this clone. J is TRBJ1-3 and V is TRBV7-2, with unresolved D. Trimming cost V 5 bases and J 0 bases, with 8 bases left between them. This CDR3 has 14 amino acids. The germline V gene has CDR1 SGHTA and CDR2 FQGNSA. DNA of the CDR3: TGTGCCAGCAGCCCAGAATACTCTGGAAACACCATATATTTT. It encodes CASSPEYSGNTIYF.

This chain links TRBV6-4 with TRBJ1-5; D ambiguous. Germline V CDR1 and CDR2: MRHNA, SNTAGT. V gave up 8 bases and J gave up 7 bases, with 15 bases separating them. CDR3 size: 13 residues. For the CDR3, the DNA is TGTGCCAGCGGGGAGGAGGGAAGACAGCCCCAGCATTTT. It translates to CASGEEGRQPQHF.

This chain connects TRBV10-3 to TRBJ2-2; maybe TRBD2 (6 bases). This CDR3 is 14 amino acids long. Trimming stripped 10 bases from V and 3 bases from J, with 15 bases between. Germline CDR1 ENHRY, CDR2 SYGVKD. The CDR3 sequence is CATKVGGDTGELFF. The DNA of the CDR3 is TGTGCCACCAAGGTCGGGGGAGACACCGGGGAGCTGTTTTTT.

The chain carries TRBV11-2 and TRBJ1-4; a weak D match, TRBD1 (6 bases). The CDR3 covers 15 residues. Germline loops: CDR1 SGHAT, CDR2 FQNNGV. The V and J ends lost 6 bases and 4 bases respectively, with 15 bases between them. CDR3 in DNA: TGTGCCAGCAGAAAAGGGGGGGTTCTTAATGAAAAACTGTTTTTT. Residues: CASRKGGVLNEKLFF. The whole variable domain, remainder taken from reference TRBV11-2 and TRBJ1-4, is EAGVAQSPRYKIIEKRQSVAFWCNPISGHATLYWYQQILGQGPKLLIQFQNNGVVDDSQLPKDRFSAERLKGVDSTLKIQPAKLEDSAVYLCASRKGGVLNEKLFFGSGTQLSVL.

The CDR3 sequence is CASSLAVSGAVTQYF. CDR3 sequence (DNA): TGTGCCAGCAGCTTGGCCGTCAGCGGGGCGGTGACCCAGTACTTC. The rearrangement uses TRBV5-4 and TRBJ2-5; the match to TRBD2 covers 7 bases. This CDR3 contains 15 residues. Trimming took 0 bases from V and 7 from J; bases not matched to a gene: 9. Germline CDR1 and CDR2: SGHNT and YYREEE (reference sequence).

This chain connects TRBV19 to TRBJ2-3; D is ambiguous. Deletions cut 3 bases from V and 6 bases from J, with 13 bases between. This CDR3 comprises 14 residues. The germline V gene has CDR1 LNHDA and CDR2 SQIVND (reference sequence). In nucleotides, the CDR3 is TGTGCCAGTAGTATGGGTCAGGTTCCCGATACGCAGTATTTT. It translates to CASSMGQVPDTQYF.

V and J are TRBV4-2 and TRBJ2-7; 12 bases match TRBD2. V shed 4 bases and J 3 bases; nucleotides not matched to a gene: 10. CDR1 and CDR2 from the germline V gene are LGHNA and YNFKEQ. This CDR3 has 17 amino acids. CDR3 in amino acids: CASSPLAGGPEGYEQYF. The CDR3 nucleotides are TGTGCCAGCAGCCCTCTAGCGGGAGGGCCAGAGGGCTACGAGCAGTACTTC.

The rearrangement uses TRBV18 and TRBJ2-1, with D perhaps TRBD2 (6 bases). Per germline, CDR1 KGHSH and CDR2 LQKENI. The CDR3 consists of 16 residues. With 0 bases removed from V and 6 bases from J, the gap between germline ends came to 15 bases. CDR3 DNA sequence: TGTGCCAGCTCACCACCGGGAAGCGGGCTTGTCAATGAGCAGTTCTTC. It translates to CASSPPGSGLVNEQFF.

The CDR3: CSVVQGAISEAFF. DNA of the CDR3: TGCAGCGTTGTACAGGGTGCGATCTCTGAAGCTTTCTTT. The rearrangement links TRBV29-1 to TRBJ1-1; the D gene is possibly TRBD1 (6 bases). Germline CDR1 and CDR2: SQVTM and ANQGSEA. CDR3 size: 13 residues. V was pared by 4 bases and J by 6 bases, with 15 bases between.

This clone was found a few times. J is TRBJ2-3 and V is TRBV18; the D gene is possibly TRBD2 (5 bases). The CDR3 contains 16 residues. The V end lost 3 bases, the J end lost 0 bases, and 13 bases lay between the germline ends. Germline-derived CDR1 and CDR2 are KGHSH and LQKENI. CDR3 in DNA: TGTGCCAGCTCACCGGGCCTAGCACCTAGCACAGATACGCAGTATTTT. It translates to CASSPGLAPSTDTQYF.